The rows below give T cell receptor beta chains drawn from one sample of a study of blood T cells in healthy people across ages. TCRdb recomputed calls from the 5' RACE reads with MiXCR, one row per CDR3 protein. The sample yields over a million distinct CDR3 sequences, 59% seen once. Sequences were obtained from blood. The receptors shown here come from a man aged 18 to 30 in good health. Each CDR3 is given with its conserved first and last residue. The D gene is left open where the match is weak. Expanded clones are given a class, and other clones once, few, many or no size at all.

J gene | V gene | clone size | D gene | CDR3 DNA | CDR3 protein
TRBJ1-2 | TRBV10-3 | - | TRBD1 | TGTGCCATAACAGGGGAGAACTATGGCTACACCTTC | CAITGENYGYTF
TRBJ2-5 | TRBV20-1 | - | TRBD2 | TGCAGTGCTTACAGTCCCGGGACTAGCGGAAAAAAAGAGGGGACCCAGTACTTC | CSAYSPGTSGKKEGTQYF
TRBJ2-5 | TRBV21-1 | - | - | TGTGCCAGCACCACGGACGGACCCCTGTACTTC | CASTTDGPLYF
TRBJ2-7 | TRBV11-2 | - | - | TGTGCCAGCAGTCCTGCCCCAAACTACGAGCAGTACTTC | CASSPAPNYEQYF
TRBJ2-1 | TRBV28 | - | - | TGTGCCAGCAGTCTTAGAGGTGGGTCCACATTGGGGATAGGCTCCTACAATGAGCAGTTCTTC | CASSLRGGSTLGIGSYNEQFF
TRBJ1-2 | TRBV5-1 | - | - | TGCGCCAGCAGCTTATCAGATAGTATAATTTTGAACTATGGCTACACCTTC | CASSLSDSIILNYGYTF
TRBJ2-7 | TRBV27 | - | - | TGTGCCAGCAGGCCCCCGGGGGGCGCGTACAATGAGCAGTACTTC | CASRPPGGAYNEQYF
TRBJ1-2 | TRBV20-1 | - | - | TGCAGTGCTAGAGATGCGACCGGCTATGGCTACACCTTC | CSARDATGYGYTF
TRBJ1-2 | TRBV29-1 | few | TRBD1 | TGCAGCGCCCAAACGGGACAGGCTAACTATGGCTACACCTTC | CSAQTGQANYGYTF
TRBJ2-1 | TRBV15 | - | - | TGTGCCACCAGCAGGGATAGGGCTTTGGGCAATGAGCAGTTCTTC | CATSRDRALGNEQFF
TRBJ2-1 | TRBV3-1 | - | - | TGTGCCAGCAGCCAAACGAGGACGGCCTCCTACAATGAGCAGTTCTTC | CASSQTRTASYNEQFF
TRBJ1-5 | TRBV28 | - | - | TGTGCCAGCGGGACGTTGAGCAATCAGCCCCAGCATTTT | CASGTLSNQPQHF
TRBJ2-1 | TRBV6-2/TRBV6-3 | - | - | TGTGCCAGCAGTTACTTGCGGGGCAAAGGTTACAATGAGCAGTTCTTC | CASSYLRGKGYNEQFF
TRBJ1-6 | TRBV4-3 | few | - | TGCGCCAGGGAGGGGGTAAAAAGGAATTCACCCCTCCACTTT | CAREGVKRNSPLHF
TRBJ2-7 | TRBV7-9 | - | - | TGTGCCAGCAGCTTAGAACACGGTGGCTACGAGCAGTACTTC | CASSLEHGGYEQYF
TRBJ1-1 | TRBV3-1 | few | TRBD1 | TGTGCCAGCAGCCAGAGACAGGGGAACACTGAAGCTTTCTTT | CASSQRQGNTEAFF
TRBJ2-5 | TRBV4-1 | - | - | TGCGCCAGCAGCCCCAGGCAGGGTTGGGGGGACCAAGAGACCCAGTACTTC | CASSPRQGWGDQETQYF
TRBJ2-1 | TRBV5-1 | few | - | TGCGCCACCGGGGGTAGCTCCTACAATGAGCAGTTCTTC | CATGGSSYNEQFF
TRBJ2-3 | TRBV20-1 | - | - | TGCAGTGCTAGAGACCAGGGCCGCACAGATACGCAGTATTTT | CSARDQGRTDTQYF
TRBJ1-4 | TRBV4-2 | - | - | TGTGCCAGCAGCCAAGACTCAACAGCTGCAACTAATGAAAAACTGTTTTTT | CASSQDSTAATNEKLFF
TRBJ2-6 | TRBV4-2 | - | - | TGTGCCAGCAGCCAAGTGTGGCAGAAATCTGCTGGGGCCAACGTCCTGACTTTC | CASSQVWQKSAGANVLTF
TRBJ1-2 | TRBV4-2 | once | - | TGTGCCAGCAGACCCAGCGAGGGGTCATTCTATGGCTACACCTTC | CASRPSEGSFYGYTF
TRBJ2-5 | TRBV23-1 | few | TRBD1 | TGCGCCAGACAGGGGGAGACCCAGTACTTC | CARQGETQYF
TRBJ1-6 | TRBV6-2/TRBV6-3 | - | - | TGTGCCAGCGGGAATTCACCCCTCCACTTT | CASGNSPLHF
TRBJ2-5 | TRBV29-1 | few | - | TGCAGCGTTGAACGGGCAGCTTACCAAGAGACCCAGTACTTC | CSVERAAYQETQYF
TRBJ2-4 | TRBV4-1 | - | TRBD2 | TGCGCCAGCAGCCAAGATGGAGTCGCAGCGGGGGGACACATTCAGTACTTC | CASSQDGVAAGGHIQYF
TRBJ2-3 | TRBV3-1 | - | TRBD1 | TGTGCCAGCCACCATGGGGACAGTTGGTTGCCCACAGATACGCAGTATTTT | CASHHGDSWLPTDTQYF
TRBJ2-1 | TRBV20-1 | few | TRBD1 | TGCAGCGCCGGGACGCAGGGGGCGTATGAGCAGTTCTTC | CSAGTQGAYEQFF
TRBJ2-7 | TRBV27 | - | TRBD1 | TGTGCCAGCAGTTCCCTTGGACAGGTAGATTACGAGCAGTACTTC | CASSSLGQVDYEQYF
TRBJ1-5 | TRBV15 | - | - | TGTGCCACCAGCAGAGATTGGGGGCGGCAGGGCAATCAGCCCCAGCATTTT | CATSRDWGRQGNQPQHF
TRBJ2-7 | TRBV11-2 | - | TRBD2 | TGTGCCAGCAGCTTAGTAGTTAGCGGGATGTCCTACGAGCAGTACTTC | CASSLVVSGMSYEQYF
TRBJ1-6 | TRBV6-5 | - | TRBD1 | TGTGCCAGCAGTAGCACCGGGACAGCAAATTCACCCCTCCACTTT | CASSSTGTANSPLHF
TRBJ2-1 | TRBV10-3 | few | - | TGTGCCATCAGTGTTCCCGGGACCTCCAATGAGCAGTTCTTC | CAISVPGTSNEQFF
TRBJ2-2 | TRBV20-1 | few | - | TGCAGTGCTAGTTTGGGGGCTGACACCGGGGAGCTGTTTTTT | CSASLGADTGELFF
TRBJ2-3 | TRBV14 | - | - | TGTGCCAGCAGTGAGGCCCCCCGCGGGGATACGCAGTATTTT | CASSEAPRGDTQYF
TRBJ1-2 | TRBV9 | few | - | TGTGCCAGCAGTGCAGATTTCTCGGCGGCCTATGGCTACACCTTC | CASSADFSAAYGYTF
TRBJ2-1 | TRBV3-1 | - | TRBD1 | TGTGCCAGCAGCTCGGCCAGTGGACAGGTCTACAATGAGCAGTTCTTC | CASSSASGQVYNEQFF
TRBJ2-3 | TRBV5-8 | - | TRBD1 | TGTGCCAGCAGCTTGGAGGGGGACAGGTCCTACACAGATACGCAGTATTTT | CASSLEGDRSYTDTQYF
TRBJ2-7 | TRBV5-1 | - | TRBD2 | TGCGCCAGCAGCTTGGATTTAGCGGGAGGGCAGTACTTC | CASSLDLAGGQYF